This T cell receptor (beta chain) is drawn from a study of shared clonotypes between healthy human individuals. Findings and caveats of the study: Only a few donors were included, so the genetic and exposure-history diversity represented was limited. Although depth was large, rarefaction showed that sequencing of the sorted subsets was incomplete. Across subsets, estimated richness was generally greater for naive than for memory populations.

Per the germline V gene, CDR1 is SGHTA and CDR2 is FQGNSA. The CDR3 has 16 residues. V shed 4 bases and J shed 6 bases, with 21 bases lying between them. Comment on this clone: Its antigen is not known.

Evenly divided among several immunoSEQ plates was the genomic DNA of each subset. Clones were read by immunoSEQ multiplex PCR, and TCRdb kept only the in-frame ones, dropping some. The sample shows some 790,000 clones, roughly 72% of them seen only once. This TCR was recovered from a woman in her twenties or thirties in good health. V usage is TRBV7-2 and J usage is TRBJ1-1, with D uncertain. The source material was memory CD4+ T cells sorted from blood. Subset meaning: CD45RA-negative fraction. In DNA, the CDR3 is TGTGCCAGCAGCTCCGAACTTACGAGACTTAAACCTGAAGCTTTCTTT. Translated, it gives CASSSELTRLKPEAFF. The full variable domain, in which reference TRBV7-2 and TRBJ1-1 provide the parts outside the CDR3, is GAGVSQSPSNKVTEKGKDVELRCDPISGHTALYWYRQSLGQGLEFLIYFQGNSAPDKSGLPSDRFSAERTGGSVSTLTIQRTQQEDSAVYLCASSSELTRLKPEAFFGQGTRLTVV.